Sequencing of this T cell receptor (beta chain) was carried out in a study of blood T cell repertoires in COVID-19. The overall study: Sites across the United States, Italy and Spain contributed samples from acute and convalescent COVID-19. T cells, B-cell-depleted T cells, or PBMCs supplied cDNA or gDNA.

Here immunoSEQ multiplex PCR was the method, and the copy in TCRdb shows in-frame clones only, minus some. The data hold 90,000 to 100,000 clones, with over 70% observed a single time. From germline, CDR1 is MNHEY and CDR2 SMNVEV (reference sequence). The V and J ends lost 2 bases and 10 bases respectively, with 20 bases between them. CDR3 length equals 15 residues. The V call is TRBV27, the J call TRBJ1-1, with a weak D call TRBD1 (5 bases). Material: peripheral blood. The sequence was obtained from a man between 60 and 75 years old with acute or convalescent COVID-19. Here the CDR3 reads CASSLGRGVPFGAFF. The CDR3 nucleotides read TGTGCCAGCAGTTTAGGTCGGGGGGTTCCTTTCGGAGCTTTCTTT.